These T cell receptor beta chains were read from a single sample in a study of blood T cells in healthy people across ages. Using its own MiXCR run on the 5' RACE reads, TCRdb lists one record per CDR3 protein. Found here are some 1.1 million distinct CDR3 sequences, under 40% of them singletons; the top ten hold around 13%. The material sequenced was blood. These receptors all come from a man between 18 and 35 years old in good health. CDR3s include the opening cysteine and the closing phenylalanine or tryptophan. A D gene is named only where the DNA matches it firmly. Clone size is stated in some rows and not others, as once, few, many or a class when expanded.

len: 16; j_gene: TRBJ2-1; abundance: many; d_gene: TRBD2; v_gene: TRBV4-3; CDR3nt: TGCGCCAGCAGCCAAGGCCTAGCGGGGGACTACAATGAGCAGTTCTTC; CDR3aa: CASSQGLAGDYNEQFF
len: 14; j_gene: TRBJ1-2; abundance: .; d_gene: .; v_gene: TRBV2; CDR3nt: TGTGCCAGCAGTGAGCAGACAGCTAACTGTGGCTACACCTTC; CDR3aa: CASSEQTANCGYTF
len: 16; j_gene: TRBJ1-2; abundance: .; d_gene: TRBD1; v_gene: TRBV6-1; CDR3nt: TGTGCCAGCAGCGAAATAGACAGGGCGCTAAACTATGGCTACACCTTC; CDR3aa: CASSEIDRALNYGYTF
len: 15; j_gene: TRBJ2-3; abundance: few; d_gene: .; v_gene: TRBV12-3/TRBV12-4; CDR3nt: TGTGCCAGCAGGGCCCAAACAGGGTTGGCAGATACGCAGTATTTT; CDR3aa: CASRAQTGLADTQYF
len: 13; j_gene: TRBJ1-1; abundance: many; d_gene: .; v_gene: TRBV6-1; CDR3nt: TGTGCCAGCAGGAGGGGAGGTAACACTGAAGCTTTCTTT; CDR3aa: CASRRGGNTEAFF
len: 15; j_gene: TRBJ1-1; abundance: .; d_gene: .; v_gene: TRBV3-1; CDR3nt: TGTGCCAGCAGCCAAGGGCCCACAGGGAGCACTGAAGCTTTCTTT; CDR3aa: CASSQGPTGSTEAFF
len: 13; j_gene: TRBJ1-2; abundance: .; d_gene: .; v_gene: TRBV12-3/TRBV12-4; CDR3nt: TGTGCCAGCACCCCGGAGAATAACTGTGGCTACACCTTC; CDR3aa: CASTPENNCGYTF
len: 15; j_gene: TRBJ1-6; abundance: few; d_gene: .; v_gene: TRBV12-3/TRBV12-4; CDR3nt: TGTGCCAGCAGTTTAACTGGACGTAATAATTCACCCCTCCACTTT; CDR3aa: CASSLTGRNNSPLHF
len: 13; j_gene: TRBJ1-5; abundance: few; d_gene: TRBD1; v_gene: TRBV19; CDR3nt: TGTGCCAGTACCGGGACAGTCAATCAGCCCCAGCATTTT; CDR3aa: CASTGTVNQPQHF
len: 16; j_gene: TRBJ1-1; abundance: .; d_gene: .; v_gene: TRBV6-6; CDR3nt: TGTGCCAGCAGCCCACAGGGAGGCGGAAAAGGCACTGAAGCTTTCTTT; CDR3aa: CASSPQGGGKGTEAFF
len: 14; j_gene: TRBJ2-3; abundance: many; d_gene: TRBD1; v_gene: TRBV5-1; CDR3nt: TGTGCCAGCAGTTTTGGACAGGGTACAGATACGCAGTATTTT; CDR3aa: CASSFGQGTDTQYF
len: 15; j_gene: TRBJ2-1; abundance: few; d_gene: TRBD1; v_gene: TRBV2; CDR3nt: TGTGCCATCACACGGGACGGGACAGTCTACAATGAGCAGTTCTTC; CDR3aa: CAITRDGTVYNEQFF
len: 16; j_gene: TRBJ1-5; abundance: few; d_gene: .; v_gene: TRBV7-9; CDR3nt: TGTGCCAGCAGCTTAGGAAGACCGGGGGGGAATCAGCCCCAGCATTTT; CDR3aa: CASSLGRPGGNQPQHF
len: 14; j_gene: TRBJ2-4; abundance: .; d_gene: TRBD1; v_gene: TRBV29-1; CDR3nt: TGCAGCGCGACAGGGAAAGTAGCCAAAAACATTCAGTACTTC; CDR3aa: CSATGKVAKNIQYF
len: 14; j_gene: TRBJ2-3; abundance: .; d_gene: .; v_gene: TRBV20-1; CDR3nt: TGCAGTAGGATGGGGGGGCCTAGCACAGATACGCAGTATTTT; CDR3aa: CSRMGGPSTDTQYF
len: 14; j_gene: TRBJ2-1; abundance: once; d_gene: TRBD2; v_gene: TRBV20-1; CDR3nt: TGCAGTGCTCTTACTAGCGGGGGTTTTAATGAGCAGTTCTTC; CDR3aa: CSALTSGGFNEQFF
len: 11; j_gene: TRBJ2-4; abundance: .; d_gene: .; v_gene: TRBV27; CDR3nt: TGTGCCAGCAAAGAGGGAAACATTCAGTACTTC; CDR3aa: CASKEGNIQYF
len: 14; j_gene: TRBJ1-2; abundance: .; d_gene: TRBD1; v_gene: TRBV3-1; CDR3nt: TGTGCCAGCAGCTTCGGAGGACAGGACTATGGCTACACCTTC; CDR3aa: CASSFGGQDYGYTF
len: 11; j_gene: TRBJ1-2; abundance: .; d_gene: .; v_gene: TRBV28; CDR3nt: TGTGCGACCCTAGGGGTAGATGGCTGCACCTTC; CDR3aa: CATLGVDGCTF
len: 18; j_gene: TRBJ2-5; abundance: .; d_gene: TRBD2; v_gene: TRBV7-3; CDR3nt: TGTGCCAGCAGCTTAACGGGAGGAGCGGGGGGGCCGTACAATGAGCAGTACTTC; CDR3aa: CASSLTGGAGGPYNEQYF
len: 13; j_gene: TRBJ2-7; abundance: few; d_gene: .; v_gene: TRBV5-1; CDR3nt: TGCGCCAGCAGCTTCGGCCAGATTTACGAGCAGTACTTC; CDR3aa: CASSFGQIYEQYF
len: 13; j_gene: TRBJ2-1; abundance: .; d_gene: TRBD2; v_gene: TRBV10-3; CDR3nt: TGTGCCAGCAGGGGACTAGCTGACAATGAGCAGTTCTTC; CDR3aa: CASRGLADNEQFF
len: 17; j_gene: TRBJ2-5; abundance: few; d_gene: .; v_gene: TRBV11-3; CDR3nt: TGTGCCAGCAGCTCATCTTTCCAGGGCGGGGAGTTGGAGACCCAGTACTTC; CDR3aa: CASSSSFQGGELETQYF
len: 15; j_gene: TRBJ2-5; abundance: few; d_gene: TRBD2; v_gene: TRBV7-2; CDR3nt: TGTGCCAGCAGCGACAAGACTAGCTTACAAGAGACCCAGTACTTC; CDR3aa: CASSDKTSLQETQYF
len: 18; j_gene: TRBJ1-4; abundance: few; d_gene: .; v_gene: TRBV12-3/TRBV12-4; CDR3nt: TGTGCCAGCAGTCATCCCCGAGGGCCGGGAAGAGCGGAAGAAAAACTGTTTTTT; CDR3aa: CASSHPRGPGRAEEKLFF
len: 15; j_gene: TRBJ2-3; abundance: .; d_gene: TRBD1; v_gene: TRBV12-5; CDR3nt: TGTGCTAGTGGCCCCGGGACAGGGTACACAGATACGCAGTATTTT; CDR3aa: CASGPGTGYTDTQYF
len: 16; j_gene: TRBJ2-3; abundance: .; d_gene: TRBD2; v_gene: TRBV7-6; CDR3nt: TGTACCAGCAGCCAACTAGCGGGGGAAAGCACAGATACGCAGTATTTT; CDR3aa: CTSSQLAGESTDTQYF
len: 16; j_gene: TRBJ2-1; abundance: many; d_gene: TRBD2; v_gene: TRBV4-1; CDR3nt: TGCGCCAGCAGCCACGCCACGGCGGGGGAGTACAATGAGCAGTTCTTC; CDR3aa: CASSHATAGEYNEQFF
len: 14; j_gene: TRBJ1-6; abundance: .; d_gene: TRBD1; v_gene: TRBV5-1; CDR3nt: TGCGCCACCCAAGAGGGGGACAGTGCTTCACCCCTCCACTTT; CDR3aa: CATQEGDSASPLHF
len: 13; j_gene: TRBJ2-5; abundance: .; d_gene: .; v_gene: TRBV5-1; CDR3nt: TGCGCCAGCAGGTTTAGTACCCAAGAGACCCAGTACTTC; CDR3aa: CASRFSTQETQYF
len: 14; j_gene: TRBJ2-1; abundance: few; d_gene: .; v_gene: TRBV20-1; CDR3nt: TGCAGTGCTAGAAGGGGGGGGCCCAACAATGAGCAGTTCTTC; CDR3aa: CSARRGGPNNEQFF
len: 14; j_gene: TRBJ1-5; abundance: few; d_gene: .; v_gene: TRBV4-1; CDR3nt: TGCGCCAGCAGCCAAGTGGGTTGGGTTCAGCCCCAGCATTTT; CDR3aa: CASSQVGWVQPQHF
len: 13; j_gene: TRBJ1-2; abundance: many; d_gene: .; v_gene: TRBV7-9; CDR3nt: TGTGCCAGCAGCGCGGACGGTTACTATGGCTACACCTTC; CDR3aa: CASSADGYYGYTF
len: 14; j_gene: TRBJ2-2; abundance: .; d_gene: .; v_gene: TRBV9; CDR3nt: TGTGCCAGCAGCGTATTAACAAACACCGGGGAGCTGTTTTTT; CDR3aa: CASSVLTNTGELFF
len: 11; j_gene: TRBJ1-2; abundance: many; d_gene: .; v_gene: TRBV12-3/TRBV12-4; CDR3nt: TGTGCCAGCAGCCATCGATCCTCCTACACCTTC; CDR3aa: CASSHRSSYTF
len: 14; j_gene: TRBJ1-5; abundance: .; d_gene: .; v_gene: TRBV2; CDR3nt: TGTGCCAGCAGTGAAGAGGGTATCTGGCAGCCCCAGCATTTT; CDR3aa: CASSEEGIWQPQHF
len: 15; j_gene: TRBJ1-1; abundance: .; d_gene: .; v_gene: TRBV5-1; CDR3nt: TGCGCCAGCAGCTTGCAACCCTTGACAGAGACTGAAGCTTTCTTT; CDR3aa: CASSLQPLTETEAFF
len: 13; j_gene: TRBJ1-2; abundance: many; d_gene: .; v_gene: TRBV12-3/TRBV12-4; CDR3nt: TGTGCCAGCAGACCCCGGGAATCCTATGGCTACACCTTC; CDR3aa: CASRPRESYGYTF
len: 14; j_gene: TRBJ1-5; abundance: .; d_gene: TRBD1; v_gene: TRBV6-6; CDR3nt: TGTGCCAGCAGTCCAGGGGGCGCGAATCTGCCCCAGCATTTT; CDR3aa: CASSPGGANLPQHF
len: 10; j_gene: TRBJ2-1; abundance: .; d_gene: .; v_gene: TRBV2; CDR3nt: TGTGCCAGCAGGGTGAGGGAGCAGTTCTTC; CDR3aa: CASRVREQFF
len: 13; j_gene: TRBJ2-3; abundance: .; d_gene: TRBD2; v_gene: TRBV4-1; CDR3nt: TGCGCCAGCAGCCAAGAAAGGCTAGCGGGGGAGTATTTT; CDR3aa: CASSQERLAGEYF
len: 15; j_gene: TRBJ2-1; abundance: .; d_gene: .; v_gene: TRBV2; CDR3nt: TGTGCCAGCAGTGTAGAGGGTGGGGTCATCAATGAGCAGTTCTTC; CDR3aa: CASSVEGGVINEQFF
len: 13; j_gene: TRBJ1-2; abundance: few; d_gene: .; v_gene: TRBV19; CDR3nt: TGTGCCAGTAGTAGTACGGCAATATATGGCTACACCTTC; CDR3aa: CASSSTAIYGYTF
len: 14; j_gene: TRBJ2-1; abundance: .; d_gene: .; v_gene: TRBV18; CDR3nt: TGTGCCAGCTCACCGGAGCTAGCCTACAATGAGCAGTTCTTC; CDR3aa: CASSPELAYNEQFF